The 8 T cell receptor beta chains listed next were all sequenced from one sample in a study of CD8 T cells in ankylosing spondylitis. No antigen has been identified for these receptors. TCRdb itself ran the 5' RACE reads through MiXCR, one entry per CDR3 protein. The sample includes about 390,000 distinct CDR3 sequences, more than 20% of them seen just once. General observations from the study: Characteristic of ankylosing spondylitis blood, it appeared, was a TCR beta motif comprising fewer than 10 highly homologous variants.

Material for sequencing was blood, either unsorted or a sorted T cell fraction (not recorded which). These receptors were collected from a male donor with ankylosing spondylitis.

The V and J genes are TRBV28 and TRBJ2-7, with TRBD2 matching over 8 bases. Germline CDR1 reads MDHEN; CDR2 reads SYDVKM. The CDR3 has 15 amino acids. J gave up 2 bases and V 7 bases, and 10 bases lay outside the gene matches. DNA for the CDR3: TGTGCCAGCACCCCAGTCGGGACTAGGACCTACGAGCAGTACTTC. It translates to CASTPVGTRTYEQYF.

CDR3 DNA sequence: TGTGCCAGCAGTCTATCCGGGACTCCGGCCAATGAGCAGTTCTTC. Protein product: CASSLSGTPANEQFF. V usage is TRBV12-3 or TRBV12-4 and J usage is TRBJ2-1; TRBD2 might be the D (6 bases). V shed 5 bases and J shed 6 bases, with 17 bases lying between them. This CDR3 is 15 amino acids long.

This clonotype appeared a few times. CDR3 nucleotides: TGCAGCGTTGCCGACAGGGTCGGGTCCTATGGCTACACCTTC. This encodes CSVADRVGSYGYTF. The chain is built from TRBV29-1 and TRBJ1-2, with 7 bases that match TRBD1. This CDR3 is 14 amino acids long. The V gene's germline CDR1 is SQVTM and CDR2 ANQGSEA. Trimming cost V 4 bases and J 4 bases; bases outside gene matches: 9.

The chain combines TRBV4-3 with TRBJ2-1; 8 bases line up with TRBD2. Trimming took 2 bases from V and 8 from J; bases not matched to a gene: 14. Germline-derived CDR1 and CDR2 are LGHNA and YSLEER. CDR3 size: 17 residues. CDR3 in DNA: TGCGCCAGCAGCCAAACGGCAGGGGCAGCGGGAGAGCATGAGCAGTTCTTC. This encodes CASSQTAGAAGEHEQFF.

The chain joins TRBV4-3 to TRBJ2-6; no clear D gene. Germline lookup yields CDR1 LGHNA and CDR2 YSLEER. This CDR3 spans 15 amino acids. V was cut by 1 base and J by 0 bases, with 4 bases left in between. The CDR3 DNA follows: TGCGCCAGCAGCCAAGTCTTCTCTGGGGCCAACGTCCTGACTTTC. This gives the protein CASSQVFSGANVLTF.

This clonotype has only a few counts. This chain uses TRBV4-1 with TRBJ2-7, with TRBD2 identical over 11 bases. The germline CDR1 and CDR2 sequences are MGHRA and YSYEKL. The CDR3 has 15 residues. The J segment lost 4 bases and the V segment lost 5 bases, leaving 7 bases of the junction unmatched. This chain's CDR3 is CASSMGLAAFYEQYF. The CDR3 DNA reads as TGCGCCAGCAGCATGGGACTAGCGGCCTTTTACGAGCAGTACTTC.

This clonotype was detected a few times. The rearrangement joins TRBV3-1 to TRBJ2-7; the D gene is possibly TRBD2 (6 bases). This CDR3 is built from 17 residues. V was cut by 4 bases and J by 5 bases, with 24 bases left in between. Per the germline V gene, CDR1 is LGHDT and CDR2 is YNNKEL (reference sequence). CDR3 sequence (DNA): TGTGCCAGCAGCCCCCCCCGTGGTAGGACTACTCCCGACGAGCAGTACTTC. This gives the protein CASSPPRGRTTPDEQYF.

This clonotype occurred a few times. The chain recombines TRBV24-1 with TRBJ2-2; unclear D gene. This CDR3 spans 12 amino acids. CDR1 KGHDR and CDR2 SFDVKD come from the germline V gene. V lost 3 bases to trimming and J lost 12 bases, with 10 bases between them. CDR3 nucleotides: TGTGCCACCAGTGATCCTGGACGGCAGCTGTTTTTT. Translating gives CATSDPGRQLFF.